These T cell receptor beta chains were read from a single sample in a study of identical twins. TCRdb used MiXCR to reprocess the 5' RACE reads, holding one entry per CDR3 protein. The sample has under 1 million distinct CDR3 sequences, approximately 13% seen once. This sample was also put to use in a study of yellow fever vaccine responses in identical twins.

Sequencing input: PBMCs. These receptors all stem from a woman younger than 35 in good health. Each CDR3 is given with its conserved first and last residue. Fields, in order: D gene, V gene, J gene, clone size, CDR3 DNA, CDR3 protein. D genes are given only for firm matches. Size is stated for part of the rows, as once, few or many counts, or as a class when the clone is expanded.

D gene: -; V gene: TRBV5-1; J gene: TRBJ2-2; clone size: -; CDR3 DNA: TGCGCCAGCAGCTTGGGTCCGGGGCCGAACACCGGGGAGCTGTTTTTT; CDR3 protein: CASSLGPGPNTGELFF
D gene: TRBD2; V gene: TRBV29-1; J gene: TRBJ2-1; clone size: few; CDR3 DNA: TGCAGCGCCCGCGCGGGGGGGCCGCCTGAGCAGTTCTTC; CDR3 protein: CSARAGGPPEQFF
D gene: -; V gene: TRBV12-3/TRBV12-4; J gene: TRBJ1-1; clone size: -; CDR3 DNA: TGTGCCAGCAGCCGGAGTGTCTGGGGGATACAAGCTTTCTTT; CDR3 protein: CASSRSVWGIQAFF
D gene: -; V gene: TRBV20-1; J gene: TRBJ1-1; clone size: few; CDR3 DNA: TGCAGTGTCCCGGGACTGCTTATGAACACTGAAGCTTTCTTT; CDR3 protein: CSVPGLLMNTEAFF
D gene: TRBD1; V gene: TRBV7-9; J gene: TRBJ1-5; clone size: few; CDR3 DNA: TGTGCCAGCAGCGCCCGACAGGGTGGCAATCAGCCCCAGCATTTT; CDR3 protein: CASSARQGGNQPQHF
D gene: -; V gene: TRBV2; J gene: TRBJ1-6; clone size: many; CDR3 DNA: TGTGCCAGCAGGACGGGTAGCTCCTATAATTCACCCCTCCACTTT; CDR3 protein: CASRTGSSYNSPLHF
D gene: TRBD1; V gene: TRBV7-6; J gene: TRBJ2-5; clone size: -; CDR3 DNA: TGTGCCAGCAGCCCATCCCAGGGGGCGCGTGAGACCCAGTACTTC; CDR3 protein: CASSPSQGARETQYF
D gene: -; V gene: TRBV5-1; J gene: TRBJ2-3; clone size: many; CDR3 DNA: TGCGCCAGCAGCTTGGGAAGGGGTAATACGCAGTATTTT; CDR3 protein: CASSLGRGNTQYF
D gene: TRBD1; V gene: TRBV13; J gene: TRBJ1-1; clone size: -; CDR3 DNA: TGTGCCAGCACCCCAGGGGGCGGAGTTAACACTGAAGCTTTCTTT; CDR3 protein: CASTPGGGVNTEAFF
D gene: TRBD2; V gene: TRBV20-1; J gene: TRBJ2-7; clone size: few; CDR3 DNA: TGCAGTGTTGGGCTAGCGGGCTCCTACGAGCAGTACTTC; CDR3 protein: CSVGLAGSYEQYF
D gene: -; V gene: TRBV6-2/TRBV6-3; J gene: TRBJ1-5; clone size: -; CDR3 DNA: TGTGCCAGCAGCCGCGCAGGACCCAGCAATCAGCCCCAGCATTTT; CDR3 protein: CASSRAGPSNQPQHF
D gene: TRBD2; V gene: TRBV20-1; J gene: TRBJ2-1; clone size: -; CDR3 DNA: TGCAGTGCAACGTCCCTAGCGGGAGGGATTACTGAGCAGTTCTTC; CDR3 protein: CSATSLAGGITEQFF
D gene: -; V gene: TRBV4-1; J gene: TRBJ2-3; clone size: many; CDR3 DNA: TGCGCCAGCAGCTTAGGGAATACGCAGTATTTT; CDR3 protein: CASSLGNTQYF
D gene: -; V gene: TRBV6-5; J gene: TRBJ1-5; clone size: -; CDR3 DNA: TGTGCCAGCAGTTACGCGGCCCTTCAGCCCCAGCATTTT; CDR3 protein: CASSYAALQPQHF
D gene: -; V gene: TRBV24-1; J gene: TRBJ2-1; clone size: many; CDR3 DNA: TGTGCCACCAGTGTAGGGAGCTCCTACAATGAGCAGTTCTTC; CDR3 protein: CATSVGSSYNEQFF
D gene: -; V gene: TRBV6-1; J gene: TRBJ1-1; clone size: few; CDR3 DNA: TGTGCCAGCAGTAAGGGGACGAGGAACACTGAAGCTTTCTTT; CDR3 protein: CASSKGTRNTEAFF
D gene: TRBD1; V gene: TRBV5-6; J gene: TRBJ1-1; clone size: -; CDR3 DNA: TGTGCCAGCAGCTTACCCGGGACAGGGACCGGTGAAGCTTTCTTT; CDR3 protein: CASSLPGTGTGEAFF
D gene: -; V gene: TRBV19; J gene: TRBJ2-3; clone size: -; CDR3 DNA: TGTGCCACCTCGCGGGGGCCCAACACAGATACGCAGTATTTT; CDR3 protein: CATSRGPNTDTQYF
D gene: TRBD1; V gene: TRBV2; J gene: TRBJ2-7; clone size: -; CDR3 DNA: TGTGCCAGCAGTGCAGGAGGTGGGACAGGTTCCGAGCAGTACTTC; CDR3 protein: CASSAGGGTGSEQYF
D gene: -; V gene: TRBV11-2; J gene: TRBJ1-5; clone size: many; CDR3 DNA: TGTGCCAGCAGCCTGGACAGAAATCAGCCCCAGCATTTT; CDR3 protein: CASSLDRNQPQHF
D gene: TRBD2; V gene: TRBV7-8; J gene: TRBJ2-1; clone size: -; CDR3 DNA: TGTGCCAGCAGCCCCGAGATAACTAGCGTGGGCTACAATGAGCAGTTCTTC; CDR3 protein: CASSPEITSVGYNEQFF
D gene: -; V gene: TRBV20-1; J gene: TRBJ2-4; clone size: -; CDR3 DNA: TGCAGTGCTAGAGATCCGTTGGCCTGGGGGGCCAAAAACATTCAGTACTTC; CDR3 protein: CSARDPLAWGAKNIQYF
D gene: -; V gene: TRBV9; J gene: TRBJ2-3; clone size: -; CDR3 DNA: TGTGCCAGCAGCGTAGAGGAGACAGGAGCTAACACAGATACGCAGTATTTT; CDR3 protein: CASSVEETGANTDTQYF
D gene: -; V gene: TRBV5-1; J gene: TRBJ2-1; clone size: few; CDR3 DNA: TGCGCCAGCAGCTCCTCAATAGGGGGTATCTACAATGAGCAGTTCTTC; CDR3 protein: CASSSSIGGIYNEQFF
D gene: -; V gene: TRBV29-1; J gene: TRBJ2-3; clone size: many; CDR3 DNA: TGCAGCGGTGCCAAGACTAGCACAGATACGCAGTATTTT; CDR3 protein: CSGAKTSTDTQYF
D gene: TRBD1; V gene: TRBV6-1; J gene: TRBJ1-6; clone size: many; CDR3 DNA: TGTGCCAGCAGGGGACAGGGTAATTCACCCCTCCACTTT; CDR3 protein: CASRGQGNSPLHF
D gene: -; V gene: TRBV11-2; J gene: TRBJ1-3; clone size: many; CDR3 DNA: TGTGCCAGCAGCCAAAACAGGATCTCTGGAAACACCATATATTTT; CDR3 protein: CASSQNRISGNTIYF
D gene: TRBD1; V gene: TRBV7-2; J gene: TRBJ2-3; clone size: few; CDR3 DNA: TGTGCCAGCAGCCTACCCGGGACAGGGATCCAGGATACGCAGTATTTT; CDR3 protein: CASSLPGTGIQDTQYF
D gene: TRBD1; V gene: TRBV5-1; J gene: TRBJ2-3; clone size: -; CDR3 DNA: TGCGCCAGCAGCACCGGGGACAGCCTTACAGATACGCAGTATTTT; CDR3 protein: CASSTGDSLTDTQYF